Below, 8 T cell receptor beta chains from the same sample are listed, as sequenced in a study of a mutant IDH1 vaccine in newly diagnosed glioma. Time point meaning: week 5, during vaccination. One vaccine dose held 300 ug of mutant IDH1 20-mer peptide and came with topical imiquimod. Repertoires were generated with immunoSEQ multiplex PCR, while TCRdb's copy carries only in-frame clones and drops some. The profile covers about 28,000 clones, with roughly nine tenths appearing a single time and over 2.5% taken by the ten largest. Antigens for these TCRs are unknown. The sample here was peripheral blood mononuclear cells (PBMCs), taken from a glioma patient whose treatment included an IDH1 peptide vaccine. The receptors derive from a middle-aged woman with glioma. Some clones in this sample may be carry-over from other donors' samples.

The table lists this clone with a few counts. The chain uses TRBV9 and TRBJ2-7; D is ambiguous. V lost 0 bases and J lost 1, with 8 bases in between. Looked up from germline, CDR1 is SGDLS and CDR2 is YYNGEE. The length of the CDR3 is 14 residues. CDR3 loop: CASSVEPRSYEQYF. The CDR3 DNA sequence: TGTGCCAGCAGCGTAGAACCCAGGTCCTACGAGCAGTACTTC.

V gene TRBV10-3 combines with J gene TRBJ1-1, with D unresolved. CDR1 is ENHRY and CDR2 is SYGVKD in the germline V gene. With 4 bases removed from V and 5 bases from J, the gap between germline ends came to 17 bases. There are 15 residues in the CDR3. In DNA, the CDR3 is TGTGCCATCAGTGTCACGGAGGGTCTAGGGACTGAAGCTTTCTTT. Translating it yields CAISVTEGLGTEAFF.

The chain couples TRBV28 to TRBJ2-7; the D gene is possibly TRBD1 (6 bases). CDR3 length: 15 amino acids. Germline V gene sequence: CDR1 MDHEN, CDR2 SYDVKM. V was trimmed by 5 bases and J by 6 bases, leaving 20 bases between them. The CDR3 sequence is CASSPGTQAMGEQYF. In DNA form, the CDR3 reads TGTGCCAGCAGTCCCGGGACACAAGCTATGGGCGAGCAGTACTTC. Variable domain in full (rest from reference TRBV28 and TRBJ2-7): DVKVTQSSRYLVKRTGEKVFLECVQDMDHENMFWYRQDPGLGLRLIYFSYDVKMKEKGDIPEGYSVSREKKERFSLILESASTNQTSMYLCASSPGTQAMGEQYFGPGTRLTVT.

The chain links TRBV6-6 to TRBJ2-1, with no clear D. Germline V gives CDR1 MNHNY, CDR2 SVGAGI (reference sequence). There are 14 residues in the CDR3. The V end was cut by 7 bases, the J end by 10 bases, with 20 bases between. CDR3 nucleotide sequence: TGTGCCAGCATCCCCCCTGGGGTTGGGTTAGAGCAGTTCTTC. Its translation: CASIPPGVGLEQFF.

J is TRBJ2-7 and V is TRBV11-3; D may be TRBD2 (6 bases). From germline, CDR1 is SGHNT and CDR2 YENEEA. V was cut by 1 base and J by 5 bases, with 12 bases left in between. The CDR3 covers 14 residues. CDR3 DNA: TGTGCCAGCAGCTTAGGGGGGGATCTACACGAGCAGTACTTC. The encoded protein is CASSLGGDLHEQYF.

This clone has only one observation. The CDR3 loop is CASTVPGAGNEKLFF. CDR3 DNA: TGTGCCAGCACCGTTCCCGGGGCGGGTAATGAAAAACTGTTTTTT. The rearrangement links TRBV28 to TRBJ1-4; D may be TRBD1 (5 bases). From germline, CDR1 is MDHEN and CDR2 SYDVKM. Trimming shortened V by 7 bases and J by 4 bases, and 16 bases separated the two germline ends. This CDR3 region has 15 residues.

The gene calls are TRBV14 and TRBJ1-2, with D tentatively TRBD1 (5 bases). The germline CDR1 and CDR2 sequences are SGHDN and FVKESK. Trimming stripped 3 bases from V and 5 bases from J, with 13 bases between. The CDR3 is 14 amino acids. The CDR3 DNA sequence: TGTGCCAGCAGCCAGTTCAGGGCCGGTTATGGCTACACCTTC. Amino acids: CASSQFRAGYGYTF.

In DNA form, the CDR3 reads TGTGCCATCAGTGAGGGCAATCAGCCCCAGCATTTT. Amino acid sequence: CAISEGNQPQHF. The chain employs TRBV10-3 and TRBJ1-5; D is ambiguous. Trimming cost V 2 bases and J 2 bases, with 1 base left between them. In germline, CDR1 is ENHRY, CDR2 SYGVKD. The CDR3 loop spans 12 amino acids.